Below, 22 T cell receptor beta chains from the same sample are listed, as sequenced in a study of tumor and adjacent non-tumor tissue in lung cancer (dated by TCRdb to 2017 to 2018). The protocol used for the library was multiplex PCR. Sequenced using an Illumina HiSeq 2500. TCRbeta libraries were constructed through three rounds of nested PCR with primers (Table S4) according to protocols adapted from ARM-PCR. The public reads were quality trimmed at Q25 with fastp and then assembled into clones with MiXCR by TCRdb, keeping productive beta chains. Each entry is one CDR3 protein sequence, shown with its most common DNA and genes. This sample comprises some 77,000 distinct CDR3 sequences, under 70% of them detected only once. The ten largest clones represent over 9.5% of the sample. RNA was extracted from bulk unsorted tissue and checked for quality with a NanoDrop ND-1000 and an Agilent 2100. The sequencing sample was made of lung tumor tissue. The source is a woman aged 70-85 years with non-small cell lung cancer.

The V call is TRBV7-8, the J call TRBJ2-1; 12 bases agree with TRBD2. V shed 10 bases, J shed 7 bases, and the junction held 11 bases outside the gene matches. Germline loops: CDR1 SGHVS, CDR2 FQNEAQ. The CDR3 runs to 15 residues. CDR3 sequence reads: CANSLAGGPGNEQFF. CDR3 coding DNA: TGTGCCAACAGTCTAGCGGGAGGGCCTGGGAATGAGCAGTTCTTC.

The count of this clonotype is one. The chain employs TRBV28 and TRBJ1-5, with 12 bases matching TRBD1. The CDR3 has 18 residues. Trimming at V came to 5 bases and at J to 5 bases, leaving 13 bases not matched to a gene. The germline V gene has CDR1 MDHEN and CDR2 SYDVKM. The CDR3 nucleotides read TGTGCCAGCAGTATGGCCGGGACAGGGGGCGGGAGGGATCAGCCCCAGCATTTT. Translated: CASSMAGTGGGRDQPQHF.

Turning to this clonotype: No conserved phenylalanine or tryptophan is present at the end of the CDR3, so a read error is the likely explanation. The chain carries TRBV7-8 and TRBJ2-3, with 8 bases matching TRBD2. The V gene end was trimmed by 5 bases and the J gene end by 1 base; junction bases not matched to a gene: 11. Germline assignment: CDR1 SGHVS and CDR2 FQNEAQ. The CDR3 loop spans 17 amino acids. CDR3 sequence: CASSHDFGREGTDTQYS. The CDR3 DNA reads TGTGCCAGCAGCCACGACTTCGGGAGGGAGGGCACAGATACGCAGTATTCT.

This clonotype was counted between two and nine times. Likely a read error: the CDR3 ends without its conserved phenylalanine or tryptophan. This sequence joins TRBV20-1 and TRBJ2-3; no definite D call. Trimming removed 3 bases at V and 10 bases at J, with 11 bases between. Germline assignment: CDR1 DFQATT and CDR2 SNEGSKA (reference sequence). The CDR3 has 11 residues. CDR3 sequence: CSASGVSAQYL. The CDR3 nucleotides read TGCAGTGCTAGCGGCGTATCGGCGCAGTATCTT.

A single count supports this clonotype. This likely comes from a read error, as the CDR3 has no conserved phenylalanine or tryptophan at its end. The V and J genes are TRBV6-5 and TRBJ2-5; TRBD2 is a possible D gene (7 bases). Germline assignment: CDR1 MNHEY and CDR2 SVGAGI. V lost 8 bases, J lost 5 bases, and 24 bases lay in between. This CDR3 spans 16 amino acids. In DNA, the CDR3 is TGTGCCAGCTGTCACTCGCTTGGGGAGGGGGATGAGACCCAGTACTCC. Protein sequence: CASCHSLGEGDETQYS.

This clonotype was observed a few times. Possible read error: a much larger clone is one base away. Likely a read error: the CDR3 ends without its conserved phenylalanine or tryptophan. The chain couples TRBV13 to TRBJ2-2; D gene uncertain. The V gene lost 7 bases and the J gene lost 6 bases, with 15 bases spanning the gap. CDR1 is PRHDT and CDR2 is FYEKMQ in the germline V gene (reference sequence). This CDR3 is 14 amino acids long. The CDR3 protein is CASKRVLPPGELFL. CDR3 bases: TGTGCCAGCAAACGGGTCCTGCCCCCCGGGGAGCTGTTTCTT.

This clonotype was seen at least ten times. V gene TRBV6-5 combines with J gene TRBJ2-1; D ambiguous. Trimming stripped 6 bases from V and 8 bases from J, with 17 bases between. Germline values: CDR1 MNHEY, CDR2 SVGAGI. The CDR3 length is 14 residues. The CDR3 sequence is CASSRPGLTDEQFF. The CDR3 nucleotides read TGTGCCAGCAGCCGACCCGGTCTCACGGATGAGCAGTTCTTC.

This clonotype was seen a single time. Without the conserved terminal phenylalanine or tryptophan, this CDR3 likely stems from a read error. The chain uses TRBV5-5 and TRBJ2-1; D call uncertain. V was shortened by 3 bases and J by 0 bases, with 10 bases between the two germline ends. CDR1 and CDR2 (germline): SGHKS, YYEKEE (reference sequence). This CDR3 is built from 15 residues. The CDR3, as DNA: TGTGCCAGCAGCTATACAGTGGGCTCCTACAATGAGCAGTTCCTC. It encodes CASSYTVGSYNEQFL.

With regard to this clonotype: At one end, the junction sequence differs from germline, possibly due to a read error. V and J are TRBV12-3 or TRBV12-4 and TRBJ2-1, with D maybe TRBD2 (6 bases). The CDR3 length is 18 residues. CDR3: CAGSSPLGGPSSGNEQFF. In DNA, the CDR3 is TGTGCCGGCAGTTCCCCGTTGGGAGGCCCCTCTTCGGGTAATGAGCAGTTCTTC.

This clonotype was observed a few times. The V and J genes are TRBV5-1 and TRBJ2-5, with 7 positions matching TRBD2. The V gene's germline CDR1 is SGHRS and CDR2 YFSETQ. This CDR3 spans 14 amino acids. V gave up 3 bases and J gave up 2 bases; unmatched junction bases: 4. CDR3 in amino acids: CASSSAGLQETQYF. The CDR3 region has the DNA TGCGCCAGCAGCTCAGCGGGACTGCAAGAGACCCAGTACTTC.

Note on this clonotype: The missing conserved phenylalanine or tryptophan at the end of this CDR3 makes a read error likely. The chain couples TRBV4-1 to TRBJ1-1, with 9 bases lining up with TRBD1. Germline V gives CDR1 MGHRA, CDR2 YSYEKL. After removal of 2 bases from V and 3 bases from J, the junction contained 4 bases not matched to a gene. The CDR3 runs 15 residues. CDR3 nucleotide sequence: TGCGCCAGCAGCCAACGGACAGGGGATGACACTGAAGCTTTCCAT. It specifies CASSQRTGDDTEAFH.

On this clonotype: A single base separates this from a much larger clone, so it may be a read error. The rearrangement uses TRBV30 and TRBJ1-1, with D perhaps TRBD1 (5 bases). Germline loops: CDR1 GTSNPN, CDR2 SVGIG (reference sequence). The CDR3 consists of 15 residues. In nucleotides, the CDR3 is TGTGCCTGGAACGTCGGCCGGGGCTTGAACACTGATGCTTTCTTT. Protein: CAWNVGRGLNTDAFF.

To note about this clonotype: A much larger clone is a single base away; this may be a read error. The missing conserved phenylalanine or tryptophan at the end of this CDR3 makes a read error likely. The chain recombines TRBV7-8 with TRBJ1-1, with D hard to call. This CDR3 has 14 amino acids. Per germline, CDR1 SGHVS and CDR2 FQNEAQ. V was trimmed by 1 base and J by 1 base, leaving 7 bases between them. The CDR3 nucleotides are TGTGCCAGCAGCTTAGTTGTCGGGAACACTGAAGCTTTCATT. The encoded protein is CASSLVVGNTEAFI.

Remarks on this clonotype: A much more abundant neighbour one base away suggests this may be a read error. The chain combines TRBV7-9 with TRBJ1-3; D is uncertain. The germline V gene has CDR1 SEHNR and CDR2 FQNEAQ (reference sequence). CDR3 length: 12 residues. This chain's CDR3 is CAISLTENTIYF. For the CDR3, the DNA is TGTGCCATCAGCTTAACAGAAAACACCATATATTTT.

Comment on this clonotype: A read error may account for a junction end that differs from germline. J is TRBJ2-3 and V is TRBV5-6; 12 positions match TRBD2. The CDR3 has 16 amino acids. CDR1 is SGHDT, CDR2 YYEEEE, per germline. The CDR3 here is CTSSFPTSGGTDTQYF. CDR3 DNA sequence: TGTACCAGCAGCTTTCCGACTAGCGGGGGCACAGATACGCAATATTTT. The whole variable domain, filled in from reference TRBV5-6 and TRBJ2-3, reads DAGVTQSPTHLIKTRGQQVTLRCSPKSGHDTVSWYQQALGQGPQFIFQYYEEEERQRGNFPDRFSGHQFPNYSSELNVNALLLGDSALYLCTSSFPTSGGTDTQYFGPGTRLTVL.

Concerning this clonotype: A junction end diverges from the germline sequence, so it may reflect a read error. The chain combines TRBV11-2 with TRBJ1-2, with TRBD1 matching 7 bases. Per the germline V gene, CDR1 is SGHAT and CDR2 is FQNNGV. CDR3 length equals 13 residues. CDR3 coding DNA: TGTGCCAGCAGCTCGACAGGGCTTTCTGGCTACAGCTTC. It yields the protein CASSSTGLSGYSF.

As to this clonotype: One end of the junction varies from germline; a read error may be responsible. This chain uses TRBV20-1 with TRBJ2-1, with 8 bases aligning to TRBD2. The CDR3 runs to 15 residues. In germline, CDR1 is DFQATT, CDR2 SNEGSKA (reference sequence). Written as DNA, the CDR3 is TGCAGTGCTAGGGATATTACTAGCGGAGACAATGGGCAGTTCTTC. Amino acid sequence: CSARDITSGDNGQFF.

In the case of this clonotype: One base away lies a much larger clone, so this may be a sequencing read error. J is TRBJ1-1 and V is TRBV28; D is perhaps TRBD1 (5 bases). Per the germline V gene, CDR1 is MDHEN and CDR2 is SYDVKM. Trimming took 9 bases from V and 0 from J, leaving 17 bases between them. The CDR3 totals 15 residues. The CDR3 is CARSRPGTVNTEAFF. CDR3 bases: TGTGCCAGGAGCCGTCCCGGGACGGTGAACACTGAAGCTTTCTTT.

As to this clonotype: At one of its ends the junction is not consistent with the germline gene, which may arise from a read error. The chain joins TRBV6-1 to TRBJ2-6, with D perhaps matching TRBD1 (6 bases). The length of the CDR3 is 16 residues. Germline V gene sequence: CDR1 MNHNS, CDR2 SASEGT. As DNA, the CDR3 is TGTGCCAGCAGTCAGGGGTCTAGCTCTGGGACCAACGTCCTGGCTTTC. Protein sequence: CASSQGSSSGTNVLAF.

On this clonotype itself: At one boundary the junction diverges from the germline segment, which might be a read error. V and J are TRBV20-1 and TRBJ1-1, with D maybe TRBD1 (6 bases). The length of the CDR3 is 14 residues. Germline CDR1 is DFQATT and CDR2 is SNEGSKA (reference sequence). The DNA of the CDR3 is TGCAGTGCTAGAGAAAGGGGGGGAGGGACTGTAGCTTTCTTC. Its protein is CSARERGGGTVAFF.

Worth noting for this clonotype: Because the CDR3 is missing its conserved closing phenylalanine or tryptophan, this is likely a read error. Because the CDR3's place on the DNA is in doubt, the DNA is left out and the CDR3 is given as listed by TCRdb. V gene TRBV11-3 combines with J gene TRBJ2-1; TRBD1 is the table's D call, not checked against the DNA. A total of 18 residues make up the CDR3, ends included. CDR1 and CDR2 (germline): SGHNT, YENEEA. CDR3: CASSYGTGGLAGCNEQLL.

Of note for this clonotype: The conserved phenylalanine or tryptophan normally closing the CDR3 is absent here, so this likely arose from a read error. This chain uses TRBV10-1 with TRBJ2-3; weak D call: TRBD1 (6 bases). This CDR3 has 15 amino acids. Trimming shortened V by 3 bases and J by 2 bases, and 12 bases separated the two germline ends. Germline-derived CDR1 and CDR2 are WNHNN and SYGVQD (reference sequence). CDR3 sequence reads: CASSDSQGITDTQYS. CDR3 nucleotides: TGCGCCAGCAGTGACTCGCAGGGGATCACAGATACGCAGTATTCT.